This entry lists 23 T cell receptor beta chains sequenced from one sample in a study of blood T cell repertoires in COVID-19. Assay used: immunoSEQ multiplex PCR; TCRdb lists only in-frame clones, some missing. Of 300,000 to 400,000 clones listed, around 87% are singletons. Sequencing was carried out using peripheral blood. Receptors originate from a woman aged 50 to 60 who had recovered from COVID-19.

The chain combines TRBV18 with TRBJ1-1; 7 bases align to TRBD1. Losses at the gene ends were 5 bases for V and 5 bases for J; bases not matched to a gene: 5. The CDR3 spans 13 residues. Germline lookup yields CDR1 KGHSH and CDR2 LQKENI. In DNA form, the CDR3 reads TGTGCCAGCTCAAGAGAACAGGGGACTGAAGCTTTCTTT. It specifies CASSREQGTEAFF.

This clone was counted between two and nine times. This chain connects TRBV7-2 to TRBJ2-1; TRBD2 agrees at 16 bases. Germline V CDR1 and CDR2: SGHTA, FQGNSA. The CDR3 is 16 residues long. Trimming took 5 bases from V and 7 from J; bases not matched to a gene: 5. Here the CDR3 DNA reads TGTGCCAGCAGCCGCCAGGGACTAGCGGGAGGGAATGAGCAGTTCTTC. Translation gives CASSRQGLAGGNEQFF.

The V and J genes are TRBV4-1 and TRBJ2-7; 8 bases agree with TRBD2. V lost 1 base, J lost 3 bases, and 5 bases stayed unmatched. Germline lookup yields CDR1 MGHRA and CDR2 YSYEKL. The CDR3 extends over 15 amino acids. For the CDR3, the DNA is TGCGCCAGCAGCCAAGGGAGCGGGAGTTACTACGAGCAGTACTTC. Protein sequence: CASSQGSGSYYEQYF.

The gene calls are TRBV7-2 and TRBJ2-5; 13 bases align to TRBD2. The CDR3 runs 18 residues. V was pared by 4 bases and J by 5 bases, with 13 bases of the junction left unmatched. Germline CDR1 is SGHTA and CDR2 is FQGNSA. The CDR3 spells CASSSPRTSGRGVETQYF. The CDR3 DNA sequence: TGTGCCAGCAGCTCCCCCCGGACTAGCGGGAGAGGGGTGGAGACCCAGTACTTC.

In nucleotides, the CDR3 is TGTGCCAGTAGTATACGCCGACAGAACACTGAAGCTTTCTTT. This gives the protein CASSIRRQNTEAFF. This chain links TRBV19 with TRBJ1-1; D remains unclear. V dropped 2 bases and J dropped 1 base, with 8 bases sitting between them. Germline V CDR1 and CDR2: LNHDA, SQIVND (reference sequence). This CDR3 is 14 amino acids long.

V and J are TRBV6-1 and TRBJ1-3; TRBD1 aligns across 12 bases. CDR1 and CDR2 from the germline V gene are MNHNS and SASEGT. The CDR3 covers 17 residues. Trimming cost V 4 bases and J 8 bases; bases outside gene matches: 12. CDR3 coding DNA: TGTGCCAGCAGTGCCTTTACACCGGGACAGGGGGCAGACACCATATATTTT. It is translated as CASSAFTPGQGADTIYF.

V gene TRBV28 combines with J gene TRBJ1-6; no clear D gene. Trimming cost V 1 base and J 10 bases, with 11 bases left between them. This CDR3 region has 14 residues. Germline V lookup: CDR1 MDHEN, CDR2 SYDVKM. The CDR3 nucleotides are TGTGCCAGCAGTTTATTGGCAGGTCAATCACCCCTCCACTTT. Amino acids: CASSLLAGQSPLHF. The whole variable domain, filled in from reference TRBV28 and TRBJ1-6, reads DVKVTQSSRYLVKRTGEKVFLECVQDMDHENMFWYRQDPGLGLRLIYFSYDVKMKEKGDIPEGYSVSREKKERFSLILESASTNQTSMYLCASSLLAGQSPLHFGNGTRLTVT.

J is TRBJ2-1 and V is TRBV9, with 10 bases identical to TRBD2. CDR3 size: 16 residues. V lost 3 bases, J lost 8 bases, and 11 bases stayed unmatched. CDR1 SGDLS and CDR2 YYNGEE come from the germline V gene. Here the CDR3 reads CASSALNSGGLDEQFF. In nucleotides, the CDR3 is TGTGCCAGCAGCGCCCTCAATAGCGGGGGGTTAGATGAGCAGTTCTTC.

The chain joins TRBV7-9 to TRBJ1-1; D might be TRBD1 (5 bases). V was pared by 7 bases and J by 5 bases, with 14 bases between. The CDR3 loop spans 13 amino acids. Germline values: CDR1 SEHNR, CDR2 FQNEAQ (reference sequence). The CDR3 nucleotides are TGTGCCAGCACTAACGCGGGGGGGACTGAAGCTTTCTTT. It translates to CASTNAGGTEAFF.

The CDR3 coding sequence is TGTGCCAGCAGCTTCATAGGGGGTGGCAGCCTCAATCAGCCCCAGCATTTT. It specifies CASSFIGGGSLNQPQHF. The chain couples TRBV7-9 to TRBJ1-5; possibly TRBD1 for D (6 bases). Between the trimmed V and J ends, which lost 3 bases and 3 bases, there was a span of 18 bases. The CDR3 is 17 amino acids. In germline, CDR1 is SEHNR, CDR2 FQNEAQ (reference sequence).

The gene calls are TRBV10-3 and TRBJ1-6; 7 bases match TRBD1. The CDR3 is made up of 15 amino acids. V trimming: 6 bases; J trimming: 4 bases; junction bases outside the gene matches: 6. CDR1 and CDR2 (germline): ENHRY, SYGVKD. This CDR3 reads CAIREEGAYNSPLHF. As DNA, the CDR3 is TGTGCCATCAGGGAAGAGGGGGCGTATAATTCACCCCTCCACTTT.

The table lists this clone with a few counts. This chain links TRBV5-1 with TRBJ1-1; D is uncertain. The CDR3 runs to 14 residues. CDR1 and CDR2 from the germline V gene are SGHRS and YFSETQ. Trimming took 0 bases from V and 4 from J, leaving 10 bases between them. The CDR3 spells CASSLAGLSTEAFF. The CDR3 DNA reads as TGCGCCAGCAGCTTGGCGGGGTTGAGCACTGAAGCTTTCTTT.

A remark on this clone: The same CDR3 can be traced to other DNA sequences in this sample. V usage is TRBV5-1 and J usage is TRBJ2-7, with D maybe TRBD1 (6 bases). The CDR3 has 13 amino acids. Looked up from germline, CDR1 is SGHRS and CDR2 is YFSETQ. V dropped 0 bases and J dropped 3 bases, with 7 bases sitting between them. The CDR3 spells CASSLGGGYEQYF. DNA of the CDR3: TGCGCCAGCAGCTTGGGAGGGGGCTACGAGCAGTACTTC.

This sequence joins TRBV12-3 or TRBV12-4 and TRBJ2-1; maybe TRBD2 (6 bases). V was clipped by 4 bases and J by 6 bases, with 10 bases between them. The CDR3 length is 13 residues. The CDR3 is CASSWDSPNEQFF. The CDR3 DNA sequence: TGTGCCAGCAGTTGGGACTCTCCCAATGAGCAGTTCTTC.

The chain employs TRBV6-5 and TRBJ1-1; possibly TRBD1 for D (6 bases). V lost 6 bases and J 5 bases, leaving 19 bases between the germline ends. CDR1 is MNHEY and CDR2 is SVGAGI in the germline V gene. The CDR3 consists of 15 residues. CDR3 in amino acids: CASREMGGARTEAFF. The CDR3 bases are TGTGCCAGCAGGGAGATGGGGGGGGCGCGTACTGAAGCTTTCTTT.

The CDR3 sequence: CASSSVLGSYEQYF. In DNA, the CDR3 is TGTGCCAGCAGCTCTGTATTGGGGAGTTACGAGCAGTACTTC. The chain couples TRBV7-2 to TRBJ2-7; maybe TRBD2 (5 bases). Trimming cost V 4 bases and J 4 bases, with 14 bases left between them. Per the germline V gene, CDR1 is SGHTA and CDR2 is FQGNSA. The CDR3 has 14 residues.

The chain employs TRBV7-2 and TRBJ1-2, with D perhaps TRBD1 (5 bases). The germline V gene has CDR1 SGHTA and CDR2 FQGNSA. There are 13 residues in the CDR3. V shed 4 bases and J shed 5 bases, with 11 bases lying between them. In DNA form, the CDR3 reads TGTGCCAGCAGCTGGACGACAGAATATGGCTACACCTTC. Its translation: CASSWTTEYGYTF.

The table lists this clone with a few counts. V usage is TRBV7-3 and J usage is TRBJ2-2; D remains unclear. The germline V gene has CDR1 SGHTA and CDR2 FQGTGA. This CDR3 region has 14 residues. V lost 4 bases and J lost 5, with 11 bases in between. The CDR3 bases are TGTGCCAGCAGCTCGAATTCCAGAACCGGGGAGCTGTTTTTT. It is translated as CASSSNSRTGELFF.

The chain uses TRBV5-1 and TRBJ1-1, with 7 bases lining up with TRBD1. V shed 4 bases and J 0 bases; nucleotides not matched to a gene: 3. In germline, CDR1 is SGHRS, CDR2 YFSETQ. There are 14 residues in the CDR3. CDR3 residues: CASSRTGMNTEAFF. The DNA of the CDR3 is TGCGCCAGCAGCCGGACAGGAATGAACACTGAAGCTTTCTTT.

This clone was counted once. The chain joins TRBV18 to TRBJ1-2; 7 bases are a match to TRBD1. J was trimmed by 2 bases and V by 3 bases; bases with no gene match: 3. This CDR3 has 14 residues. The germline V gene has CDR1 KGHSH and CDR2 LQKENI. This CDR3 is CASSPTGQNYGYTF. Here the CDR3 DNA reads TGTGCCAGCTCACCTACGGGACAGAACTATGGCTACACCTTC.

This clone has only a few counts. This chain uses TRBV4-2 with TRBJ1-2; TRBD1 might be the D (5 bases). CDR1 and CDR2 from the germline V gene are LGHNA and YNFKEQ. Trimming removed 0 bases from V and 2 bases from J, with 16 bases in between. The CDR3 covers 17 residues. In DNA, the CDR3 is TGTGCCAGCAGCCAAGAGACAGATCTGCCGCCAAACTATGGCTACACCTTC. It translates to CASSQETDLPPNYGYTF.

The CDR3, as DNA: TGTGCCAGTAGTATAGCGGTCGGGCGGGGCAATGAGCAGTTCTTC. It codes for CASSIAVGRGNEQFF. The chain is built from TRBV19 and TRBJ2-1, with D perhaps matching TRBD2 (6 bases). Germline loops: CDR1 LNHDA, CDR2 SQIVND (reference sequence). Trimming shortened V by 1 base and J by 6 bases, and 13 bases separated the two germline ends. The CDR3 sequence is 15 residues long.

V usage is TRBV4-3 and J usage is TRBJ2-7; D is possibly TRBD2 (5 bases). The CDR3 loop spans 17 amino acids. The V gene's germline CDR1 is LGHNA and CDR2 YSLEER. Trimming took 0 bases from V and 1 from J, leaving 16 bases between them. The CDR3 DNA is TGCGCCAGCAGCCAAGAGAAAGAGAGGGAGTGGTCCTACGAGCAGTACTTC. It yields the protein CASSQEKEREWSYEQYF.